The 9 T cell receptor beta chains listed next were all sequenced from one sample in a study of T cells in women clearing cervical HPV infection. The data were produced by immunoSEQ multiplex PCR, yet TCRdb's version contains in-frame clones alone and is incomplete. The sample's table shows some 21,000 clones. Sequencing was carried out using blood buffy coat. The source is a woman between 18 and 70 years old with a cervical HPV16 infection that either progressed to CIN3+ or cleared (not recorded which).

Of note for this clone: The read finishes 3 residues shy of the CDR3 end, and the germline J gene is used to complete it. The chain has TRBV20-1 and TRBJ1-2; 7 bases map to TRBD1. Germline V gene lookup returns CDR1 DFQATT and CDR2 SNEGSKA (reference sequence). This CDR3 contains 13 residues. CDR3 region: CSAAGTERETYTF. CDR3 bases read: TGCAGTGCTGCCGGGACAGAAAGAGAGACC.

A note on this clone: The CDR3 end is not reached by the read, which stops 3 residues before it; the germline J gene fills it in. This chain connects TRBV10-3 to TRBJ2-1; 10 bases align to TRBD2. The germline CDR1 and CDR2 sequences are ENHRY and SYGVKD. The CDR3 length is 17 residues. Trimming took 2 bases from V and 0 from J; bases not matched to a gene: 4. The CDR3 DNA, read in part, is TGTGCCATCAGTGAGCGTAGCGGGGGGACCTCCTACAATGAG. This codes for CAISERSGGTSYNE. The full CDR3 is CAISERSGGTSYNEQFF.

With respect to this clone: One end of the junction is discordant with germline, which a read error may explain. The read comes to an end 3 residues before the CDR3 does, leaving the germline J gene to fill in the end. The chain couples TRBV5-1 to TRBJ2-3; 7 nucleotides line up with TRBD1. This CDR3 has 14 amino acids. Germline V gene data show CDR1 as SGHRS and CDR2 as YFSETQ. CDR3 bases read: TGCGCCAGCAGCCCGACAGGGCCAGCAGAGACG. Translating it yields CASSPTGPAET. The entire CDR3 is CASSPTGPAETQYF. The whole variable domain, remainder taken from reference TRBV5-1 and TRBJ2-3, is KAGVTQTPRYLIKTRGQQVTLSCSPISGHRSVSWYQQTPGQGLQFLFEYFSETQRNKGNFPGRFSGRQFSNSRSEMNVSTLELGDSALYLCASSPTGPAETQYFGPGTRLTVL.

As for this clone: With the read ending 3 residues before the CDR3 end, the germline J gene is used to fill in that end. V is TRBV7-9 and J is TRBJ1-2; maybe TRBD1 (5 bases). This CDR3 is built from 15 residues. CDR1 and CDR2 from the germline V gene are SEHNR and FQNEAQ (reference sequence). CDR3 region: CASSLQGSLADTYTF. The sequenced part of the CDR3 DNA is TGTGCCAGCAGCTTACAGGGTTCCCTTGCAGATACC.

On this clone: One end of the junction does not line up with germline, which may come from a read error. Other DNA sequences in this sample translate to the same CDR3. This CDR3 is CSVEDRPRDSGNTIYF. The covered CDR3 bases are TGCAGCGTTGAAGACCGTCCGCGCGACTCTGGAAACACA. This chain links TRBV29-1 with TRBJ1-3; D gene uncertain. The read falls 3 residues short of the CDR3 end, and the missing part is taken from the germline J gene. This CDR3 is built from 16 residues. Germline CDR1 is SQVTM and CDR2 is ANQGSEA.

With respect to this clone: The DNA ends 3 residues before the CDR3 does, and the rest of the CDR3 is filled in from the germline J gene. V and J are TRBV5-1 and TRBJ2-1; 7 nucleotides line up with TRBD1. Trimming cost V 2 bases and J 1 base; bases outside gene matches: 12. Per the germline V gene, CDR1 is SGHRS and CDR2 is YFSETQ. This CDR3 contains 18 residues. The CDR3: CASSFLLRGTESYNEQFF. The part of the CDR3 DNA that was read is TGCGCCAGCAGCTTTCTTCTTCGTGGGACAGAATCCTACAATGAG.

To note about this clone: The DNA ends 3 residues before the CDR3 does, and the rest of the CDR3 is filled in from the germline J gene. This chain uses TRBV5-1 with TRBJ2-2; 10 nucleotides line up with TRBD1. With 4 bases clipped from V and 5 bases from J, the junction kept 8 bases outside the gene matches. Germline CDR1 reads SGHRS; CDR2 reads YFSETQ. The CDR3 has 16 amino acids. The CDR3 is CASSLGTGVWTGELFF. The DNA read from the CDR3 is TGCGCCAGCAGCCTTGGGACAGGGGTTTGGACCGGGGAG.

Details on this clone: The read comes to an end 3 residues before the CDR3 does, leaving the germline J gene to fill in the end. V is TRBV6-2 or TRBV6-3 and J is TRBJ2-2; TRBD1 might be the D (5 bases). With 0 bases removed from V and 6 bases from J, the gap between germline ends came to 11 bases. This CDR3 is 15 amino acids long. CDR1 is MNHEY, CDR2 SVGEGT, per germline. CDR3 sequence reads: CASSYSSGLAGELFF. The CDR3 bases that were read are TGTGCCAGCAGTTACTCGTCAGGGTTGGCCGGGGAG.

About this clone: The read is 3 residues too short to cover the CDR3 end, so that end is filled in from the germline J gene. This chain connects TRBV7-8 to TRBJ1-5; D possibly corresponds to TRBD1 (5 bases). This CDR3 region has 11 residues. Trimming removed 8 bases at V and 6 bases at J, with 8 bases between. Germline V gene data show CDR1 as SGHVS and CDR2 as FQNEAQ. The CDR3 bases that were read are TGTGCCAGCGGGGGGGGTCAGCCC. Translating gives CASGGGQP. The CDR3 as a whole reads CASGGGQPQHF. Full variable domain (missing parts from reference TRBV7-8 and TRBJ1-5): GAGVSQSPRYKVAKRGQDVALRCDPISGHVSLFWYQQALGQGPEFLTYFQNEAQLDKSGLPSDRFFAERPEGSVSTLKIQRTQQEDSAVYLCASGGGQPQHFGDGTRLSIL.